The 23 T cell receptor beta chains reported below all come from one sample, sequenced in a study of cytomegalovirus exposure and HLA in healthy donors. The PCR had 60 Vbeta and 13 Jbeta primers. This table comes from immunoSEQ multiplex PCR, and its TCRdb copy is limited to in-frame clones, with some not included. This table holds 90,000 to 130,000 clones, around 80% found once. The sample was PBMCs. These TCRs come from a young man in good health and CMV-seropositive.

This clone was seen a single time. V usage is TRBV5-1 and J usage is TRBJ2-6; D unclear. Trimming shortened V by 1 base and J by 0 bases, and 11 bases separated the two germline ends. The CDR3 length is 17 residues. The germline CDR1 and CDR2 sequences are SGHRS and YFSETQ. The CDR3 reads CASSLFAVSSGANVLTF. The CDR3 nucleotides read TGCGCCAGCAGCTTGTTCGCAGTCTCCTCTGGGGCCAACGTCCTGACTTTC.

The V gene is TRBV11-3, the J gene TRBJ2-1, with 7 bases fitting TRBD1. V lost 5 bases, J lost 4 bases, and 8 bases stayed unmatched. There are 15 residues in the CDR3. The germline V gene has CDR1 SGHNT and CDR2 YENEEA. Here the CDR3 reads CASSRDSLTYNEQFF. The CDR3 DNA sequence: TGTGCCAGCAGCCGGGACAGCCTCACTTACAATGAGCAGTTCTTC.

V usage is TRBV5-1 and J usage is TRBJ2-1; possibly TRBD1 for D (6 bases). V was trimmed by 2 bases and J by 12 bases, leaving 21 bases between them. This CDR3 spans 15 amino acids. CDR1 and CDR2 (germline): SGHRS, YFSETQ. CDR3 nucleotides: TGCGCCAGCAGCTTTTTTCGGGACACCAGTTCGGGGCAGTTCTTC. Protein product: CASSFFRDTSSGQFF.

V and J are TRBV2 and TRBJ2-5; 10 nucleotides align to TRBD1. The CDR3 spans 16 residues. Trimming at V came to 5 bases and at J to 5 bases, leaving 11 bases not matched to a gene. Germline assignment: CDR1 SNHLY and CDR2 FYNNEI. The CDR3 DNA reads as TGTGCCAGCAGTCTAACCGGGACAGGGGTGGCGGAGACCCAGTACTTC. Amino acid sequence: CASSLTGTGVAETQYF.

The chain carries TRBV27 and TRBJ1-5, with D tentatively TRBD1 (6 bases). Germline lookup yields CDR1 MNHEY and CDR2 SMNVEV (reference sequence). This CDR3 is built from 13 residues. V lost 8 bases to trimming and J lost 6 bases, with 14 bases between them. As DNA, the CDR3 is TGTGCCAGCGGCTCAGGGGCCCTTCAGCCCCAGCATTTT. Its translation is CASGSGALQPQHF.

The chain links TRBV11-1 to TRBJ2-7; 10 bases are shared with TRBD2. This CDR3 is built from 14 residues. Trimming cost V 3 bases and J 4 bases; bases outside gene matches: 3. Germline V gene lookup returns CDR1 SGHAT and CDR2 FQDESV (reference sequence). CDR3 nucleotide sequence: TGTGCCAGCAGCTTCGGACTAGCGGATTACGAGCAGTACGTC. Translating gives CASSFGLADYEQYV.

This clone was seen once. The chain has TRBV27 and TRBJ2-5; TRBD2 matches at 7 bases. Germline V CDR1 and CDR2: MNHEY, SMNVEV (reference sequence). This CDR3 has 15 amino acids. The ends lost 7 bases at V and 5 bases at J; junction bases unmatched: 13. The CDR3: CASTRRLAGRETQYF. CDR3 coding DNA: TGTGCCAGCACCCGTCGACTAGCAGGGAGGGAGACCCAGTACTTC.

This chain uses TRBV7-9 with TRBJ1-2, with D uncertain. The CDR3 runs to 16 residues. Germline loops: CDR1 SEHNR, CDR2 FQNEAQ (reference sequence). V lost 1 base and J lost 7, with 19 bases in between. CDR3 coding DNA: TGTGCCAGCAGCTTAGTCGCCTCCGAGCGGGCGGGTGGCTACACCTTC. Protein: CASSLVASERAGGYTF.

V usage is TRBV19 and J usage is TRBJ1-5; 9 nucleotides match TRBD1. Losses at the gene ends were 4 bases for V and 3 bases for J; bases not matched to a gene: 7. The CDR3 contains 16 residues. Germline V gives CDR1 LNHDA, CDR2 SQIVND (reference sequence). CDR3 coding DNA: TGTGCCAGTAGTACCTCCGGGACAGGGACCAATCAGCCCCAGCATTTT. Its translation: CASSTSGTGTNQPQHF. Drawing the rest from reference TRBV19 and TRBJ1-5, the complete variable domain is DGGITQSPKYLFRKEGQNVTLSCEQNLNHDAMYWYRQDPGQGLRLIYYSQIVNDFQKGDIAEGYSVSREKKESFPLTVTSAQKNPTAFYLCASSTSGTGTNQPQHFGDGTRLSIL.

The V call is TRBV4-1, the J call TRBJ2-3, with D possibly TRBD1 on 6 matching bases. Trimming pared 0 bases from V and 7 bases from J, leaving 14 bases between. From germline, CDR1 is MGHRA and CDR2 YSYEKL. This CDR3 contains 15 residues. CDR3 sequence: CASSQDRQGRNTQYF. The CDR3 nucleotides read TGCGCCAGCAGCCAAGATAGGCAGGGGCGAAATACGCAGTATTTT.

This clone was seen only a few times. The gene calls are TRBV5-1 and TRBJ2-1, with no clear D. The germline gives CDR1 SGHRS, CDR2 YFSETQ. V was cut by 3 bases and J by 8 bases, with 18 bases left in between. The CDR3 is made up of 15 amino acids. CDR3 protein: CASSSTTMTNHEQFF. CDR3 bases: TGCGCCAGCAGCTCGACGACCATGACAAACCATGAGCAGTTCTTC.

This clone was seen only a few times. This rearrangement joins TRBV5-1 to TRBJ2-3; maybe TRBD1 (6 bases). The germline V gene encodes CDR1 SGHRS and CDR2 YFSETQ. The CDR3 sequence is 14 residues long. V dropped 2 bases and J dropped 4 bases, with 11 bases sitting between them. CDR3: CASSFQGHPDTQYF. The CDR3 nucleotides are TGCGCCAGCAGCTTTCAGGGGCACCCAGATACGCAGTATTTT.

This chain joins TRBV7-9 and TRBJ2-3, with 14 bases lining up with TRBD2. The germline gives CDR1 SEHNR, CDR2 FQNEAQ (reference sequence). With 5 bases clipped from V and 6 bases from J, the junction kept 10 bases outside the gene matches. The CDR3 has 17 amino acids. The CDR3 sequence: CASSPMTSGRARDTQYF. The CDR3, as DNA: TGTGCCAGCAGCCCTATGACTAGCGGGAGGGCCCGCGATACGCAGTATTTT.

The CDR3 region is CASNRNRGGQNIQYF. The CDR3 region has the DNA TGTGCCAGCAACCGGAACCGGGGGGGCCAAAACATTCAGTACTTC. This chain joins TRBV2 and TRBJ2-4, with 8 bases fitting TRBD2. Germline V gene data show CDR1 as SNHLY and CDR2 as FYNNEI. CDR3 size: 15 residues. J was trimmed by 5 bases and V by 7 bases; bases with no gene match: 10.

The rearrangement joins TRBV19 to TRBJ1-1; D not certain. V lost 3 bases and J 1 base, leaving 9 bases between the germline ends. The CDR3 is made up of 14 amino acids. Germline V lookup: CDR1 LNHDA, CDR2 SQIVND (reference sequence). The CDR3 sequence is CASSMELENTEAFF. The CDR3 region has the DNA TGTGCCAGTAGTATGGAGTTGGAGAACACTGAAGCTTTCTTT.

This clone was seen a handful of times. The chain uses TRBV11-3 and TRBJ2-3, with 7 bases identical to TRBD1. V gave up 5 bases and J gave up 2 bases; unmatched junction bases: 7. Germline V gives CDR1 SGHNT, CDR2 YENEEA. The CDR3 consists of 15 residues. The CDR3 DNA follows: TGTGCCAGCAGCCAAAGGGGACAGACCACAGATACGCAGTATTTT. Translated, it gives CASSQRGQTTDTQYF.

V usage is TRBV7-6 and J usage is TRBJ2-1, with 8 bases that match TRBD2. With 1 base clipped from V and 3 bases from J, the junction kept 5 bases outside the gene matches. Germline CDR1 reads SGHVS; CDR2 reads FNYEAQ. This CDR3 comprises 16 residues. The CDR3 is CASSLELADVYNEQFF. The CDR3 DNA sequence: TGTGCCAGCAGCTTAGAACTAGCGGACGTCTACAATGAGCAGTTCTTC.

This clone was found once. CDR3 sequence (DNA): TGTGCCAGCAGTGAACCCCAGGGAATAACGAGCACAGATACGCAGTATTTT. Translation: CASSEPQGITSTDTQYF. V and J are TRBV2 and TRBJ2-3; TRBD1 is a possible D gene (5 bases). Deletions cut 2 bases from V and 0 bases from J, with 15 bases between. Per the germline V gene, CDR1 is SNHLY and CDR2 is FYNNEI. The CDR3 totals 17 residues.

This clone was counted only a few times. The chain combines TRBV9 with TRBJ2-7; 9 positions agree with TRBD2. The ends lost 0 bases at V and 0 bases at J; junction bases unmatched: 4. The germline CDR1 and CDR2 sequences are SGDLS and YYNGEE. The CDR3 runs to 16 residues. CDR3 coding DNA: TGTGCCAGCAGCGTAGGAGCGGGGGGACGCTCCTACGAGCAGTACTTC. Residues: CASSVGAGGRSYEQYF. The full variable domain, its missing parts supplied by reference TRBV9 and TRBJ2-7, is DSGVTQTPKHLITATGQRVTLRCSPRSGDLSVYWYQQSLDQGLQFLIQYYNGEERAKGNILERFSAQQFPDLHSELNLSSLELGDSALYFCASSVGAGGRSYEQYFGPGTRLTVT.

This chain joins TRBV7-6 and TRBJ2-3; tentative D call: TRBD1 (7 bases). Germline loops: CDR1 SGHVS, CDR2 FNYEAQ. The ends were cut back, 0 bases at V and 2 bases at J, with 9 bases in the middle. The CDR3 has 15 amino acids. The CDR3 DNA is TGTGCCAGCAGCTTAGCCAGGGGGGCCACAGATACGCAGTATTTT. Its protein is CASSLARGATDTQYF. The full variable domain, its missing parts supplied by reference TRBV7-6 and TRBJ2-3, is GAGVSQSPRYKVTKRGQDVALRCDPISGHVSLYWYRQALGQGPEFLTYFNYEAQQDKSGLPNDRFSAERPEGSISTLTIQRTEQRDSAMYRCASSLARGATDTQYFGPGTRLTVL.

This clone was detected once. The chain joins TRBV21-1 to TRBJ2-5; the table assigns TRBD1, which was not confirmed against the DNA. TRBV21-1 counts as a pseudogene. This CDR3 is 21 amino acids long. The CDR3 DNA is TGTGCCAGCAGCAAAAAAAAAGGGGCCCTGGCCGGACAGGGTACGCGAGAGACCCAGTACTTC. Translation gives CASSKKKGALAGQGTRETQYF.

This clone showed up just a few times. J is TRBJ1-1 and V is TRBV2; 7 bases are shared with TRBD1. The V and J ends lost 3 bases and 1 base, in that order; junction bases with no gene match: 2. This CDR3 contains 14 residues. The germline gives CDR1 SNHLY, CDR2 FYNNEI. CDR3 in amino acids: CASSEQGENTEAFF. DNA for the CDR3: TGTGCCAGCAGTGAGCAGGGGGAGAACACTGAAGCTTTCTTT.

In nucleotides, the CDR3 is TGTGCCAGCAGTCCGAGAATCGGGACAGGACCGAACACTGAAGCTTTCTTT. Protein sequence: CASSPRIGTGPNTEAFF. The rearrangement links TRBV28 to TRBJ1-1; 8 bases line up with TRBD1. CDR1 MDHEN and CDR2 SYDVKM come from the germline V gene. V was pared by 5 bases and J by 1 base, with 12 bases of the junction left unmatched. The CDR3 contains 17 residues. Complete variable domain (other parts from reference TRBV28 and TRBJ1-1): DVKVTQSSRYLVKRTGEKVFLECVQDMDHENMFWYRQDPGLGLRLIYFSYDVKMKEKGDIPEGYSVSREKKERFSLILESASTNQTSMYLCASSPRIGTGPNTEAFFGQGTRLTVV.